This T cell receptor beta chain was retrieved from a study of blood T cell repertoires in COVID-19. Whole-study context: Sites across the United States, Italy and Spain contributed samples from acute and convalescent COVID-19.

Germline assignment: CDR1 SQVTM and CDR2 ANQGSEA. The CDR3 length is 16 residues. Unmatched junction bases numbered 14, after V lost 3 bases and J lost 12 bases. Authors' analysis steps: Estimated nucleated cell counts came from reference gene primer amplification. Assay: immunoSEQ multiplex PCR; the TCRdb copy retains only in-frame clones and omits some. V and J calls and clone size follow that table, whereas D and trimming were derived from the DNA. The data hold roughly 260,000 clones, with more than 70% observed a single time. The sequence derives from a woman aged 18-30 years with acute or convalescent COVID-19. J is TRBJ2-1 and V is TRBV29-1; TRBD2 agrees at 13 bases. Sequencing was carried out using peripheral blood. CDR3 protein: CSVDLGLAGVKEGQFF. As DNA, the CDR3 is TGCAGCGTTGACCTCGGACTAGCGGGAGTAAAAGAGGGGCAGTTCTTC.